These 4 T cell receptor beta chains originate from one sample sequenced in a study of radiotherapy plus CTLA-4 blockade in lung cancer listed by TCRdb under 2018. The library was made by the immunoSEQ multiplex PCR assay. TCRdb provides this immuneACCESS table in a form limited to in-frame rearrangements. Some clones are lacking; in checked studies, under half of them reflect an unresolved V gene, and why the rest are absent is not known. The sample yields tens of thousands of clones; 65% to 80% were counted once. The ten biggest clones cover roughly 8.7% of the sample. Material: peripheral blood, obtained from a patient treated with radiotherapy plus ipilimumab. The receptors originated from a human donor with non-small cell lung cancer whose response to radiotherapy plus ipilimumab could not be evaluated.

The chain recombines TRBV11-2 with TRBJ2-3; D unclear. From germline, CDR1 is SGHAT and CDR2 FQNNGV. The V end was cut by 8 bases, the J end by 0 bases, with 9 bases between. This CDR3 has 13 residues. CDR3 region: CASGTGSTDTQYF. The CDR3 DNA follows: TGTGCCAGCGGTACCGGGAGCACAGATACGCAGTATTTT.

The genes are TRBV19 and TRBJ1-2, with a possible D match to TRBD1 (6 bases). The V gene lost 6 bases and the J gene lost 5 bases, with 16 bases spanning the gap. The CDR3 extends over 14 amino acids. CDR1 and CDR2 from the germline V gene are LNHDA and SQIVND (reference sequence). The CDR3 DNA reads as TGTGCCAGTAGACTCGCGCAGGGGATGTATGGCTACACCTTC. This translates into CASRLAQGMYGYTF.

This clone appeared a few times. The chain couples TRBV10-3 to TRBJ1-6, with D possibly TRBD1 on 6 matching bases. Per the germline V gene, CDR1 is ENHRY and CDR2 is SYGVKD. CDR3 length: 12 amino acids. Deletions cut 11 bases from V and 8 bases from J, with 13 bases between. DNA of the CDR3: TGTGCCTCTGGGGAGGGGGATTCACCCCTCCACTTT. Protein: CASGEGDSPLHF.

The chain has TRBV7-9 and TRBJ2-5; D is unresolved. In germline, CDR1 is SEHNR, CDR2 FQNEAQ (reference sequence). The CDR3 consists of 16 residues. The V gene lost 5 bases and the J gene lost 2 bases, with 18 bases spanning the gap. DNA for the CDR3: TGTGCCAGCAGCGCGCCTGAAATAGTCGTGCAAGAGACCCAGTACTTC. This gives the protein CASSAPEIVVQETQYF.